This T cell receptor beta chain was recovered during a study of T cells in women clearing cervical HPV infection. Study-level points and caveats: Cases carried less TRBV6-7 than controls: approximately 0.1% versus 0.16%. Unknown T-cell numbers per sample may underlie the richness differences.

A note on this clone: The antigen is not known. Sequencing ends 3 residues short of the CDR3 end; the germline J gene provides the rest.

Sequencing used immunoSEQ multiplex PCR; TCRdb keeps in-frame clones, though not all of them. Here the sample table reports tens of thousands of clones. The junction had 3 bases not matched to a gene; V was cut back by 5 bases and J by 0 bases. This CDR3 spans 15 amino acids. Germline V gives CDR1 ENHRY, CDR2 SYGVKD. The chain recombines TRBV10-3 with TRBJ2-2; 7 nucleotides line up with TRBD1. What was sequenced was blood buffy coat. This receptor was identified in a woman between 18 and 69 years old with a cervical HPV16 infection that either progressed to CIN3+ or cleared (not recorded which). This CDR3 reads CAISPGQPNTGELFF. CDR3 DNA, as far as it was read: TGTGCCATCAGTCCGGGACAGCCGAACACCGGGGAG.